The 22 T cell receptor beta chains reported below all come from one sample, sequenced in a study of human T cells and chemical hapten exposure (dated by TCRdb to about 2021). The time point label here, explained by the study, means: patch test 2, 6 weeks after DPC sensitization. The sample's treatment or condition label, in plain terms: therapeutic diphenylcyclopropenone sensitization with weekly scalp DPC. The library was prepared using RACE. Sequencer: NextSeq 500. TCRdb ran its own pipeline on the public reads, namely fastp trimming at Q25 and MiXCR clone calling, and kept in-frame beta chains. Every distinct CDR3 protein forms one entry, paired with its most common genes and DNA. This sample is represented by around 80,000 distinct CDR3 sequences; less than 8.5% of them were singletons. 1.3% of the sample is held by the ten biggest clonotypes. This specimen consisted of whole blood, obtained in connection with sensitization to the hapten diphenylcyclopropenone (DPC). The receptors derive from a woman aged 25-40 years with alopecia areata. Some clones in this sample may be carry-over from other donors' samples.

The chain couples TRBV19 to TRBJ2-1; 12 nucleotides line up with TRBD2. Germline loops: CDR1 LNHDA, CDR2 SQIVND (reference sequence). CDR3 length: 14 amino acids. V shed 6 bases and J 4 bases; nucleotides not matched to a gene: 1. The CDR3 nucleotides read TGTGCCAGTAGCGGACTAGCGGGGTACAATGAGCAGTTCTTC. The encoded protein is CASSGLAGYNEQFF.

This clonotype was counted ten times or more. V and J are TRBV12-3 or TRBV12-4 and TRBJ2-7; perhaps TRBD1 as D (5 bases). CDR3 length equals 16 residues. V shed 6 bases and J shed 0 bases, with 18 bases lying between them. The CDR3 protein is CASSPGAGQSSYEQYF. CDR3 coding DNA: TGTGCCAGCAGCCCCGGCGCAGGGCAAAGCTCCTACGAGCAGTACTTC.

The chain employs TRBV15 and TRBJ1-2; D not certain. Germline CDR1 LNHNV, CDR2 YYDKDF (reference sequence). The CDR3 length is 15 residues. V was clipped by 5 bases and J by 4 bases, with 17 bases between them. The CDR3 here is CATSEEQVLGYGYTF. In DNA, the CDR3 is TGTGCCACCAGCGAAGAGCAGGTGTTGGGCTATGGCTACACCTTC.

Many counts were recorded for this clonotype. The chain employs TRBV20-1 and TRBJ2-3, with 9 nucleotides matching TRBD1. CDR1 and CDR2 (germline): DFQATT, SNEGSKA (reference sequence). J gave up 4 bases and V 1 base, and 12 bases lay outside the gene matches. CDR3 size: 17 residues. In DNA form, the CDR3 reads TGCAGTGCTAGAGGTGGCCTCGGACAGGGGCCCGCAGATACGCAGTATTTT. Translated: CSARGGLGQGPADTQYF.

This clonotype occurred many times. The J gene is TRBJ2-7, the V gene TRBV20-1; D is ambiguous. The V and J ends lost 5 bases and 5 bases respectively, with 19 bases between them. The CDR3 has 14 residues. CDR1 is DFQATT and CDR2 is SNEGSKA in the germline V gene (reference sequence). For the CDR3, the DNA is TGCAGTGCTCCTTTCAACCCGGTAGGGCACGAGCAGTACTTC. Translated, it gives CSAPFNPVGHEQYF.

The gene calls are TRBV10-2 and TRBJ1-5, with D possibly matching TRBD1 (6 bases). The ends were cut back, 2 bases at V and 4 bases at J, with 12 bases in the middle. The CDR3 runs 15 residues. From germline, CDR1 is WSHSY and CDR2 SAAADI. As DNA, the CDR3 is TGCGCCAGCAGTGAGGGACAGCGGGGAAATCAGCCCCAGCATTTT. It yields the protein CASSEGQRGNQPQHF.

This clonotype appeared many times. The CDR3 loop is CASSPPVFRGSYEQYF. The DNA for the CDR3 is TGTGCCAGCTCACCACCGGTGTTTAGGGGATCCTACGAGCAGTACTTC. The rearrangement joins TRBV18 to TRBJ2-7; D may be TRBD1 (5 bases). The V gene lost 0 bases and the J gene lost 1 base, with 13 bases spanning the gap. CDR1 is KGHSH, CDR2 LQKENI, per germline. This CDR3 has 16 amino acids.

This clonotype showed up many times. This chain connects TRBV7-3 to TRBJ1-3; 10 nucleotides line up with TRBD1. Losses at the gene ends were 6 bases for V and 8 bases for J; bases not matched to a gene: 1. This CDR3 comprises 12 residues. CDR1 is SGHTA, CDR2 FQGTGA, per germline. The CDR3 DNA reads TGTGCCAGCAGAGGACAGGGGGACACCATATATTTT. This codes for CASRGQGDTIYF.

The chain uses TRBV5-1 and TRBJ1-1, with 7 bases aligning to TRBD1. Germline assignment: CDR1 SGHRS and CDR2 YFSETQ. After removal of 7 bases from V and 2 bases from J, the junction contained 5 bases not matched to a gene. The CDR3 runs 13 residues. The DNA for the CDR3 is TGCGCCAGCGGCGACAGGGCAAACACTGAAGCTTTCTTT. This encodes CASGDRANTEAFF.

This clonotype was seen more than once but under ten times. The gene calls are TRBV12-3 or TRBV12-4 and TRBJ2-2; weak D call: TRBD2 (5 bases). The CDR3 has 12 residues. The V and J ends lost 6 bases and 11 bases respectively, with 13 bases between them. CDR3: CASSPPGVELFF. The CDR3 DNA is TGTGCCAGCAGCCCTCCCGGGGTAGAGCTGTTTTTT.

This clonotype was detected ten times or more. The chain joins TRBV2 to TRBJ1-2; D uncertain. Germline V gene data show CDR1 as SNHLY and CDR2 as FYNNEI. This CDR3 spans 12 amino acids. V dropped 6 bases and J dropped 10 bases, with 15 bases sitting between them. Here the CDR3 DNA reads TGTGCCAGCAGCGCCTCAGCACTTGACTACACCTTC. Its protein is CASSASALDYTF.

This clonotype was found a few times. V usage is TRBV11-2 and J usage is TRBJ2-7; D is unresolved. The germline V gene has CDR1 SGHAT and CDR2 FQNNGV. This CDR3 has 12 amino acids. The ends were cut back, 6 bases at V and 6 bases at J, with 12 bases in the middle. The DNA of the CDR3 is TGTGCCAGCAGTTTAAAATCCCCCGAGCAGTACTTC. This codes for CASSLKSPEQYF.

This clonotype has a count of ten or more. The chain uses TRBV11-2 and TRBJ2-3, with 10 bases that match TRBD2. V lost 4 bases to trimming and J lost 7 bases; unmatched junction nucleotides: 8. The germline V gene has CDR1 SGHAT and CDR2 FQNNGV. The CDR3 totals 15 residues. CDR3 sequence reads: CASSSERGGGYTQYF. The CDR3 DNA reads TGTGCCAGCAGCTCGGAGCGGGGGGGCGGATATACGCAGTATTTT.

The CDR3 loop is CASSQEAAGGWPQHF. The CDR3 nucleotides are TGCGCCAGCAGCCAAGAGGCGGCGGGGGGTTGGCCCCAGCATTTT. The J gene is TRBJ1-5, the V gene TRBV4-1, with a weak D call TRBD1 (5 bases). Trimming left V 0 bases short and J 9 bases short, with 15 bases between. This CDR3 is built from 15 residues. The V gene's germline CDR1 is MGHRA and CDR2 YSYEKL.

At least ten counts were recorded for this clonotype. The V and J genes are TRBV10-3 and TRBJ1-2; D remains ambiguous. Germline CDR1 ENHRY, CDR2 SYGVKD. This CDR3 is 11 amino acids long. Trimming stripped 8 bases from V and 6 bases from J, with 10 bases between. The CDR3 here is CAIGLAHGYTF. The CDR3 DNA reads TGTGCCATCGGCCTCGCCCATGGCTACACCTTC.

In its sample, this clonotype was seen many times. V and J are TRBV7-9 and TRBJ1-1; TRBD1 is a possible D gene (6 bases). From germline, CDR1 is SEHNR and CDR2 FQNEAQ (reference sequence). The CDR3 runs to 19 residues. Trimming removed 5 bases at V and 4 bases at J, with 29 bases between. CDR3 DNA: TGTGCCAGCAGCCTAAAAAAGGGCATAACAGGGTTGGGTTCCACTGAAGCTTTCTTT. Protein product: CASSLKKGITGLGSTEAFF.

In its sample, this clonotype was seen many times. The chain uses TRBV2 and TRBJ1-4; maybe TRBD1 (6 bases). The CDR3 spans 14 residues. Germline V gene lookup returns CDR1 SNHLY and CDR2 FYNNEI. Trimming cost V 7 bases and J 8 bases, with 17 bases left between them. The CDR3 loop is CASNRQAFGEKLFF. In nucleotides, the CDR3 is TGTGCCAGCAACAGACAGGCCTTTGGAGAAAAACTGTTTTTT.

The rearrangement links TRBV9 to TRBJ1-3; the D is unclear. Trimming removed 1 base at V and 4 bases at J, with 6 bases between. The CDR3 totals 13 residues. CDR1 is SGDLS and CDR2 is YYNGEE in the germline V gene. The CDR3 bases are TGTGCCAGCAGCGTAACACCCGGAAACACCATATATTTT. As protein: CASSVTPGNTIYF.

This clonotype was counted ten times or more. This chain connects TRBV20-1 to TRBJ1-2, with D maybe TRBD1 (6 bases). Germline CDR1 reads DFQATT; CDR2 reads SNEGSKA (reference sequence). CDR3 size: 16 residues. V was shortened by 5 bases and J by 2 bases, with 21 bases between the two germline ends. The CDR3: CSAPSSLTQGNYGYTF. Written as DNA, the CDR3 is TGCAGTGCTCCCTCCTCCCTCACACAGGGAAACTATGGCTACACCTTC.

As regards this clonotype: This may be a read error, as it is one base from a much larger clone. The rearrangement joins TRBV13 to TRBJ2-3; D call uncertain. Per germline, CDR1 PRHDT and CDR2 FYEKMQ (reference sequence). This CDR3 has 18 amino acids. CDR3 DNA: TGTGCCAGCAGCTTGGTTTCAGCCGGGCCCACCCGCACAGATATGCAGTATTTT. The encoded protein is CASSLVSAGPTRTDMQYF.

This clonotype was seen at least ten times. The rearrangement links TRBV6-5 to TRBJ2-3; D is perhaps TRBD1 (5 bases). CDR1 and CDR2 (germline): MNHEY, SVGAGI. This CDR3 contains 17 residues. The V end was cut by 2 bases, the J end by 0 bases, with 15 bases between. The CDR3 loop reads CASSYGAADSSTDTQYF. For the CDR3, the DNA is TGTGCCAGCAGTTACGGGGCAGCCGATTCTAGCACAGATACGCAGTATTTT.

This clonotype was seen many times. The chain is built from TRBV18 and TRBJ1-6, with D unclear. Trimming cost V 1 base and J 5 bases, with 9 bases left between them. There are 15 residues in the CDR3. Germline V gene lookup returns CDR1 KGHSH and CDR2 LQKENI. The DNA for the CDR3 is TGTGCCAGCTCACCACGTTCTCAGAATAATTCACCCCTCCACTTT. As protein: CASSPRSQNNSPLHF.